Following are 29 T cell receptor beta chains from one sample sequenced in a study of blood T cell repertoires in COVID-19. Using immunoSEQ multiplex PCR, the repertoire was profiled, and TCRdb retains in-frame clones only, with some absent. This sample yields roughly 250,000 clones, of which approximately 85% are seen a single time; 0.85% to 0.9% belongs to the top ten. The sample consisted of peripheral blood. All receptors derive from a human donor with COVID-19, enrolled during active disease. The donor label of this sample is uncertain.

This chain joins TRBV12-3 or TRBV12-4 and TRBJ1-2; D remains ambiguous. CDR3 size: 13 residues. V shed 5 bases and J shed 8 bases, with 15 bases lying between them. CDR3 DNA sequence: TGTGCCAGCAGTCCCCCCGGCGGGGAAGGCTACACCTTC. Encoded protein: CASSPPGGEGYTF.

The rearrangement joins TRBV6-2 or TRBV6-3 to TRBJ2-2; the match to TRBD1 covers 10 bases. In germline, CDR1 is MNHEY, CDR2 SVGEGT. V lost 2 bases and J lost 7; bases outside the gene matches: 7. The CDR3 consists of 16 residues. CDR3 sequence reads: CASSYRPDRGSGELFF. The DNA for the CDR3 is TGTGCCAGCAGTTACCGACCGGACAGGGGGAGCGGGGAGCTGTTTTTT.

The chain employs TRBV5-1 and TRBJ1-2; 8 bases align to TRBD1. From germline, CDR1 is SGHRS and CDR2 YFSETQ. Trimming cost V 1 base and J 8 bases; bases outside gene matches: 7. The CDR3 length is 14 residues. This CDR3 reads CASSLLGQGHGYTF. Written as DNA, the CDR3 is TGCGCCAGCAGCTTGCTTGGACAGGGACACGGCTACACCTTC. Using reference TRBV5-1 and TRBJ1-2 for the parts outside the CDR3, the full variable domain is KAGVTQTPRYLIKTRGQQVTLSCSPISGHRSVSWYQQTPGQGLQFLFEYFSETQRNKGNFPGRFSGRQFSNSRSEMNVSTLELGDSALYLCASSLLGQGHGYTFGSGTRLTVV.

The chain has TRBV18 and TRBJ1-2, with D unresolved. CDR1 and CDR2 (germline): KGHSH, LQKENI. The CDR3 consists of 13 residues. Deletions cut 3 bases from V and 4 bases from J, with 9 bases between. The CDR3: CASSPSGFYGYTF. CDR3 in DNA: TGTGCCAGCTCACCCTCAGGCTTCTATGGCTACACCTTC.

The chain carries TRBV11-1 and TRBJ1-2; D perhaps matches TRBD1 (5 bases). The V gene's germline CDR1 is SGHAT and CDR2 FQDESV (reference sequence). The CDR3 loop spans 14 amino acids. Trimming stripped 4 bases from V and 2 bases from J, with 11 bases between. CDR3 nucleotide sequence: TGTGCCAGCAGCTCAAGGAGGGACAACTATGGCTACACCTTC. Translation: CASSSRRDNYGYTF.

V and J are TRBV7-2 and TRBJ2-7; 8 bases match TRBD2. This CDR3 is 16 amino acids long. Germline assignment: CDR1 SGHTA and CDR2 FQGNSA. V shed 5 bases, J shed 2 bases, and the junction held 11 bases outside the gene matches. DNA of the CDR3: TGTGCCAGCAGCCCCATAGGCGGGAGGTCCCCCTACGAGCAGTACTTC. Protein sequence: CASSPIGGRSPYEQYF.

This chain joins TRBV7-2 and TRBJ2-7, with TRBD2 matching 10 bases. CDR1 is SGHTA and CDR2 is FQGNSA in the germline V gene. The length of the CDR3 is 14 residues. The trim removed 4 bases at V and 9 bases at J, leaving 9 bases unmatched. The CDR3 here is CASSSGTSALGQYF. The CDR3 nucleotides are TGTGCCAGCAGCTCCGGGACTAGCGCTCTTGGGCAGTACTTC.

The chain has TRBV30 and TRBJ1-4; D gene unclear. With 0 bases removed from V and 4 bases from J, the gap between germline ends came to 9 bases. This CDR3 is 14 amino acids long. In germline, CDR1 is GTSNPN, CDR2 SVGIG (reference sequence). CDR3 in DNA: TGTGCCTGGAGTGTCGGTAGGAGTAATGAAAAACTGTTTTTT. Translated, it gives CAWSVGRSNEKLFF.

This clone is a singleton in its sample. The V gene is TRBV28, the J gene TRBJ2-5; D gene uncertain. The CDR3 covers 15 residues. The germline V and J ends were trimmed by 5 bases and 0 bases, with 13 bases remaining between them. Germline values: CDR1 MDHEN, CDR2 SYDVKM. CDR3 sequence reads: CASSPLVRYQETQYF. Here the CDR3 DNA reads TGTGCCAGCAGTCCCCTGGTTCGGTACCAAGAGACCCAGTACTTC.

The rearrangement uses TRBV5-1 and TRBJ1-4, with 8 bases matching TRBD1. The CDR3 has 15 amino acids. Germline V gene lookup returns CDR1 SGHRS and CDR2 YFSETQ. With V trimmed by 3 bases and J by 8 bases, 9 bases remained unmatched. CDR3 nucleotides: TGCGCCAGCAGCTCTACAGGGGGAGGCCGCGAAAAACTGTTTTTT. Translating it yields CASSSTGGGREKLFF.

The chain has TRBV6-5 and TRBJ2-2; TRBD2 matches at 7 bases. Germline V lookup: CDR1 MNHEY, CDR2 SVGAGI. The CDR3 is 16 amino acids. Trimming took 2 bases from V and 0 from J; bases not matched to a gene: 3. Written as DNA, the CDR3 is TGTGCCAGCAGTTACAAGGCGGGAGCGAACACCGGGGAGCTGTTTTTT. It specifies CASSYKAGANTGELFF.

This rearrangement joins TRBV9 to TRBJ2-1; 12 bases map to TRBD2. The length of the CDR3 is 16 residues. Germline-derived CDR1 and CDR2 are SGDLS and YYNGEE. Germline trimming cut 0 bases from V and 8 bases from J; bases unmatched to any gene: 6. For the CDR3, the DNA is TGTGCCAGCAGCGTAGTTCTAGCGGGAGGGCCCGATGAGCAGTTCTTC. It specifies CASSVVLAGGPDEQFF.

V is TRBV19 and J is TRBJ1-2, with D hard to call. The germline V and J ends were trimmed by 4 bases and 4 bases, with 10 bases remaining between them. This CDR3 is 13 amino acids long. The germline V gene encodes CDR1 LNHDA and CDR2 SQIVND (reference sequence). The CDR3: CASSNSGSYGYTF. CDR3 nucleotide sequence: TGTGCCAGTAGTAATTCAGGTAGCTATGGCTACACCTTC.

Regarding this clone: Other DNA sequences from this sample encode an identical CDR3 as well. This sequence joins TRBV7-3 and TRBJ1-1, with D tentatively TRBD1 (5 bases). The CDR3 sequence is 13 residues long. Germline V lookup: CDR1 SGHTA, CDR2 FQGTGA. Trimming stripped 4 bases from V and 2 bases from J, with 8 bases between. CDR3 DNA: TGTGCCAGCAGCTCTCAGGGAAACACTGAAGCTTTCTTT. This encodes CASSSQGNTEAFF.

This clone was recorded once. This sequence joins TRBV30 and TRBJ1-6; weak D call: TRBD1 (5 bases). The V end was cut by 5 bases, the J end by 12 bases, with 17 bases between. This CDR3 contains 13 residues. The germline V gene encodes CDR1 GTSNPN and CDR2 SVGIG (reference sequence). CDR3 sequence (DNA): TGTGCCTGGGCCGGGGCGGAGGGACGACCCCTCCACTTT. It yields the protein CAWAGAEGRPLHF. The full variable domain, in which reference TRBV30 and TRBJ1-6 provide the parts outside the CDR3, is SQTIHQWPATLVQPVGSPLSLECTVEGTSNPNLYWYRQAAGRGLQLLFYSVGIGQISSEVPQNLSASRPQDRQFILSSKKLLLSDSGFYLCAWAGAEGRPLHFGNGTRLTVT.

The V call is TRBV9, the J call TRBJ1-5; D is uncertain. This CDR3 comprises 12 residues. V lost 0 bases and J 9 bases, leaving 7 bases between the germline ends. Germline CDR1 is SGDLS and CDR2 is YYNGEE. The CDR3 protein is CASSVEGGPQHF. The CDR3 bases are TGTGCCAGCAGCGTAGAAGGCGGGCCCCAGCATTTT. Using reference TRBV9 and TRBJ1-5 for the parts outside the CDR3, the full variable domain is DSGVTQTPKHLITATGQRVTLRCSPRSGDLSVYWYQQSLDQGLQFLIQYYNGEERAKGNILERFSAQQFPDLHSELNLSSLELGDSALYFCASSVEGGPQHFGDGTRLSIL.

The V gene is TRBV30, the J gene TRBJ2-1; the match to TRBD2 covers 7 bases. The germline V gene encodes CDR1 GTSNPN and CDR2 SVGIG (reference sequence). CDR3 length: 16 residues. V shed 4 bases and J 0 bases; nucleotides not matched to a gene: 9. CDR3 in amino acids: CAWIRAGALSYNEQFF. CDR3 DNA: TGTGCCTGGATCCGTGCGGGAGCCCTCTCCTACAATGAGCAGTTCTTC.

CDR3 region: CASSLTGGEGNTEAFF. CDR3 sequence (DNA): TGTGCCAGCAGCCTAACGGGGGGCGAGGGGAACACTGAAGCTTTCTTT. This rearrangement joins TRBV5-5 to TRBJ1-1; TRBD1 might be the D (6 bases). The V gene lost 4 bases and the J gene lost 1 base, with 17 bases spanning the gap. This CDR3 is built from 16 residues. The V gene's germline CDR1 is SGHKS and CDR2 YYEKEE (reference sequence). Variable domain in full (rest from reference TRBV5-5 and TRBJ1-1): DAGVTQSPTHLIKTRGQQVTLRCSPISGHKSVSWYQQVLGQGPQFIFQYYEKEERGRGNFPDRFSARQFPNYSSELNVNALLLGDSALYLCASSLTGGEGNTEAFFGQGTRLTVV.

The chain carries TRBV10-3 and TRBJ1-1; D is ambiguous. Germline lookup yields CDR1 ENHRY and CDR2 SYGVKD. V lost 6 bases and J 1 base, leaving 15 bases between the germline ends. There are 15 residues in the CDR3. CDR3 bases: TGTGCCATCAGATTCGGAGGCGATGAGAACACTGAAGCTTTCTTT. As protein: CAIRFGGDENTEAFF.

V is TRBV5-1 and J is TRBJ1-2; the D gene is possibly TRBD1 (6 bases). The CDR3 extends over 15 amino acids. The V gene's germline CDR1 is SGHRS and CDR2 YFSETQ. V lost 0 bases and J lost 2, with 11 bases in between. The CDR3 is CASSLESTGNYGYTF. CDR3 nucleotide sequence: TGCGCCAGCAGCTTGGAATCGACAGGAAACTATGGCTACACCTTC.

The chain carries TRBV10-2 and TRBJ1-1; D unresolved. The CDR3 has 16 amino acids. The V and J ends lost 2 bases and 3 bases respectively, with 16 bases between them. Germline V gene data show CDR1 as WSHSY and CDR2 as SAAADI. DNA of the CDR3: TGCGCCAGCAGTGAGAATTGGAAGATGCGGCACACTGAAGCTTTCTTT. Amino acids: CASSENWKMRHTEAFF.

The rearrangement links TRBV19 to TRBJ1-3; a weak D match, TRBD1 (6 bases). This CDR3 is 16 amino acids long. CDR1 and CDR2 (germline): LNHDA, SQIVND (reference sequence). Trimming cost V 5 bases and J 8 bases, with 22 bases left between them. CDR3 DNA: TGTGCCAGTAGTCTGTCCCGGGACACCTTACTCGACACCATATATTTT. It encodes CASSLSRDTLLDTIYF. Based on the CDR3 plus reference TRBV19 and TRBJ1-3, the full variable domain is DGGITQSPKYLFRKEGQNVTLSCEQNLNHDAMYWYRQDPGQGLRLIYYSQIVNDFQKGDIAEGYSVSREKKESFPLTVTSAQKNPTAFYLCASSLSRDTLLDTIYFGEGSWLTVV.

In its sample, this clone was seen once. The chain carries TRBV29-1 and TRBJ1-3; D gene unclear. Trimming left V 4 bases short and J 3 bases short, with 10 bases between. CDR3 length equals 13 residues. Germline V gives CDR1 SQVTM, CDR2 ANQGSEA. The CDR3 protein is CSVGTTSGNTIYF. The CDR3 region has the DNA TGCAGCGTTGGAACTACGAGTGGAAACACCATATATTTT.

This rearrangement joins TRBV18 to TRBJ1-1; D is perhaps TRBD1 (6 bases). Trimming took off 5 bases at V and 7 bases at J, with 11 bases between the two ends. The CDR3 covers 12 residues. CDR1 and CDR2 (germline): KGHSH, LQKENI. CDR3 sequence (DNA): TGTGCCAGCTCATCGGGACACGGTGAAGCTTTCTTT. It specifies CASSSGHGEAFF.

For this clone: This sample also contains other DNA sequences that code for the same CDR3. DNA for the CDR3: TGTGCCAGCAGCTTAACAGGCTACGAGCAGTACTTC. Translation: CASSLTGYEQYF. The chain recombines TRBV7-9 with TRBJ2-7, with D tentatively TRBD1 (5 bases). The CDR3 consists of 12 residues. Trimming shortened V by 2 bases and J by 3 bases, and 5 bases separated the two germline ends. Germline-derived CDR1 and CDR2 are SEHNR and FQNEAQ (reference sequence).

The chain joins TRBV20-1 to TRBJ2-1; D is undetermined. The CDR3 totals 11 residues. CDR1 is DFQATT, CDR2 SNEGSKA, per germline (reference sequence). Trimming took 7 bases from V and 5 from J, leaving 9 bases between them. The CDR3 here is CSVGLDNEQFF. In DNA, the CDR3 is TGCAGTGTTGGGCTGGACAATGAGCAGTTCTTC.

V gene TRBV18 combines with J gene TRBJ1-3; 9 bases agree with TRBD1. Germline values: CDR1 KGHSH, CDR2 LQKENI. The CDR3 totals 18 residues. Trimming took 5 bases from V and 0 from J; bases not matched to a gene: 11. CDR3 sequence (DNA): TGTGCCAGCTCATGGGACAGGGTCCCCCGAAGCTCTGGAAACACCATATATTTT. Protein product: CASSWDRVPRSSGNTIYF.

V and J are TRBV5-6 and TRBJ1-1, with D unclear. The CDR3 length is 12 residues. V lost 1 base, J lost 5 bases, and 6 bases lay in between. From germline, CDR1 is SGHDT and CDR2 YYEEEE. The CDR3 protein is CASSLSKTEAFF. In DNA form, the CDR3 reads TGTGCCAGCAGCTTGTCTAAGACTGAAGCTTTCTTT.

The CDR3 reads CASSQDTNTEAFF. Here the CDR3 DNA reads TGTGCCAGCAGCCAGGACACAAACACTGAAGCTTTCTTT. The chain employs TRBV7-9 and TRBJ1-1, with a weak D call TRBD1 (5 bases). CDR1 is SEHNR and CDR2 is FQNEAQ in the germline V gene (reference sequence). The CDR3 contains 13 residues. With 5 bases removed from V and 2 bases from J, the gap between germline ends came to 9 bases. Full variable domain (rest looked up from reference TRBV7-9 and TRBJ1-1): DTGVSQNPRHKITKRGQNVTFRCDPISEHNRLYWYRQTLGQGPEFLTYFQNEAQLEKSRLLSDRFSAERPKGSFSTLEIQRTEQGDSAMYLCASSQDTNTEAFFGQGTRLTVV.